This passage covers 7 T cell receptor beta chains from one sample sequenced in a study of T-cell reconstitution after alpha-beta-depleted transplantation in children. A library of TCRbeta sequences, prepared with unique molecular identifiers, was generated. Using its own MiXCR run on the PCR reads, TCRdb lists one record per CDR3 protein. The sample records approximately 500,000 distinct CDR3 sequences, about 10% being singletons. The sample here was PBMCs, taken before TCRalphabeta/CD19-depleted stem cell transplant. These receptors all stem from a child aged 2 to 10 with inherited bone marrow failure, due to receive a stem cell transplant.

In this sample, this clonotype turned up many times. This sequence joins TRBV7-9 and TRBJ2-7, with TRBD2 matching 7 bases. CDR1 is SEHNR, CDR2 FQNEAQ, per germline (reference sequence). This CDR3 region has 15 residues. J was trimmed by 3 bases and V by 2 bases; bases with no gene match: 7. In nucleotides, the CDR3 is TGTGCCAGCAGCTTAATAGGCGGGAGCGTCTACGAGCAGTACTTC. Protein sequence: CASSLIGGSVYEQYF.

This clonotype was found many times. This chain joins TRBV28 and TRBJ2-3; 10 bases match TRBD1. CDR1 and CDR2 (germline): MDHEN, SYDVKM. The junction had 15 bases not matched to a gene; V was cut back by 7 bases and J by 5 bases. The length of the CDR3 is 17 residues. The DNA for the CDR3 is TGTGCCAGCACCGCTATAACTTGGGACAGGGGAAGAGATACGCAGTATTTT. Protein sequence: CASTAITWDRGRDTQYF.

This clonotype was counted ten times or more. The rearrangement joins TRBV25-1 to TRBJ1-1; possible D gene TRBD1, 5 bases. V was clipped by 6 bases and J by 5 bases, with 10 bases between them. CDR3 length equals 12 residues. Germline-derived CDR1 and CDR2 are MGHDK and SYGVNS. The CDR3 region has the DNA TGTGCCAGCAGCGGGGGAGGGACTGAAGCTTTCTTT. Amino acids: CASSGGGTEAFF.

This clonotype was counted at least ten times. The CDR3 reads CASSLAGTPVEETQYF. The CDR3 DNA reads TGTGCCAGCAGCTTAGCCGGGACCCCGGTTGAAGAGACCCAGTACTTC. V is TRBV11-2 and J is TRBJ2-5, with D perhaps given as TRBD1 or TRBD2 (5 bases each). The germline V and J ends were trimmed by 1 base and 3 bases, with 15 bases remaining between them. The CDR3 is 16 amino acids. The germline V gene has CDR1 SGHAT and CDR2 FQNNGV.

This clonotype was found many times. One end of the junction is discordant with germline, which a read error may explain. This chain joins TRBV2 and TRBJ2-1; D is uncertain. Germline loops: CDR1 SNHLY, CDR2 FYNNEI. The CDR3 covers 15 residues. The CDR3: CATSEPFESYNEQFF. Written as DNA, the CDR3 is TGTGCCACCAGTGAACCTTTCGAGTCCTACAATGAGCAGTTCTTC.

This clonotype has more than one count but fewer than ten. The genes are TRBV12-3 or TRBV12-4 and TRBJ1-5; the match to TRBD1 covers 7 bases. CDR3 length: 16 amino acids. The trim removed 6 bases at V and 0 bases at J, leaving 8 bases unmatched. The CDR3 DNA reads as TGTGCCAGCAGGCCTCCAGGGGGGAATAGCAATCAGCCCCAGCATTTT. The encoded protein is CASRPPGGNSNQPQHF.

A remark on this clonotype: Since a much larger clone is just one base distant, this may be a read error. The rearrangement joins TRBV29-1 to TRBJ2-3; no definite D call. CDR3 length equals 15 residues. The V and J ends lost 0 bases and 1 base respectively, with 11 bases between them. Germline V lookup: CDR1 SQVTM, CDR2 ANQGSEA. The CDR3 nucleotides read TGCAGCGTTGAAGATAGTTTCCGGGGCACAGATACGCAGTATTTT. It specifies CSVEDSFRGTDTQYF.